This T cell receptor (beta chain) stems from a study of prognosis after radiotherapy for stage I lung cancer. Overall study context: Approximately twelve men and several women, aged about 53 to 84 and with a median age of approximately 70 years, made up the patients. General study results and limits: For the expanded TCR clones, whether they were tumor-specific was not determined. Lower post-radiation Shannon entropy was seen in patients who went on to develop distant metastases.

The CDR3 contains 15 residues. Germline V gene lookup returns CDR1 SNHLY and CDR2 FYNNEI. CDR3 of TCR beta was amplified from genomic DNA via a two-round multiplex PCR. Gene-specific TRBV and TRBJ primers were used in PCR round one. TCRdb used MiXCR to reprocess the multiplex PCR reads, holding one entry per CDR3 protein. The data contain around 27,000 distinct CDR3 sequences, around 31% of them seen just once; the ten biggest clones take up around an eighth. Turning to this clonotype: Its antigen is as yet unknown. A single base separates this from a much larger clone, so it may be a read error.

This receptor was taken from a donor over 45 with non-small cell lung cancer. This chain joins TRBV2 and TRBJ2-3; TRBD1 matches 7 bases. The specimen comprised PBMCs, sampled before or after stereotactic body radiation therapy (not recorded which). The CDR3 nucleotides read TGTGCCAGCAGGAAGGGACAGCCGGGCACAGATGCGCAGTATTTT. Translated, it gives CASRKGQPGTDAQYF. The full variable domain, with the rest looked up from reference TRBV2 and TRBJ2-3, is EPEVTQTPSHQVTQMGQEVILRCVPISNHLYFYWYRQILGQKVEFLVSFYNNEISEKSEIFDDQFSVERPDGSNFTLKIRSTKLEDSAMYFCASRKGQPGTDAQYFGPGTRLTVL.